This TCR beta chain was profiled in a study of cytomegalovirus exposure and HLA in healthy donors. Germline V gene data show CDR1 as SGDLS and CDR2 as YYNGEE. This CDR3 contains 18 residues. V lost 4 bases and J 0 bases, leaving 21 bases between the germline ends. This PCR relied on a set of 60 Vbeta primers and 13 Jbeta primers. This table comes from immunoSEQ multiplex PCR, and its TCRdb copy is limited to in-frame clones, with some not included. This sample carries over 120,000 clones, around 10% of them seen once, and the ten largest clones take 1.8%. This clone appeared a few times. This sequence originates from a middle-aged man in good health and CMV-seronegative. Sequencing was done on a sample of PBMCs. The V gene is TRBV9, the J gene TRBJ2-3; D unclear. CDR3 DNA: TGTGCCAGCAGCTACCACTCTCAGGCTTCTCTGAGCACAGATACGCAGTATTTT. As protein: CASSYHSQASLSTDTQYF.